The 5 T cell receptor beta chains listed next were all sequenced from one sample in a study of pediatric ulcerative colitis. Sequencing was performed with immunoSEQ multiplex PCR; in TCRdb, only in-frame clones are kept and a portion is missing. The sample holds approximately 30,000 clones, roughly four fifths seen once. The sample was blood. All receptors derive from a boy aged 5-17 years with severe ulcerative colitis.

V and J are TRBV4-3 and TRBJ1-5, with D possibly TRBD1 on 6 matching bases. The CDR3 has 16 amino acids. CDR1 LGHNA and CDR2 YSLEER come from the germline V gene. Trimming cost V 4 bases and J 4 bases, with 17 bases left between them. In DNA, the CDR3 is TGCGCCAGCAGCCTCCACAGGGTGCGTTCGAATCAGCCCCAGCATTTT. Its translation is CASSLHRVRSNQPQHF.

V gene TRBV5-6 combines with J gene TRBJ2-7, with D tentatively TRBD1 (5 bases). This CDR3 spans 15 amino acids. V lost 5 bases and J lost 3, with 18 bases in between. Per the germline V gene, CDR1 is SGHDT and CDR2 is YYEEEE. CDR3 bases: TGTGCCAGCAGTTGGGGTCCCACAGGCCACTACGAGCAGTACTTC. It codes for CASSWGPTGHYEQYF.

The V gene is TRBV7-3, the J gene TRBJ2-2; 7 positions match TRBD2. CDR3 length: 14 amino acids. V lost 4 bases, J lost 6 bases, and 5 bases stayed unmatched. The germline V gene has CDR1 SGHTA and CDR2 FQGTGA. In nucleotides, the CDR3 is TGTGCCAGCAGCTCCCCTGGACTAGCCGGGGAGCTGTTTTTT. Translating it yields CASSSPGLAGELFF.

The chain combines TRBV7-3 with TRBJ2-1; D is unclear. This CDR3 has 15 residues. CDR1 and CDR2 (germline): SGHTA, FQGTGA. The germline V and J ends were trimmed by 0 bases and 3 bases, with 9 bases remaining between them. The CDR3 region has the DNA TGTGCCAGCAGCTTAACCTACTCTGACTACAATGAGCAGTTCTTC. Protein sequence: CASSLTYSDYNEQFF.

The V and J genes are TRBV7-9 and TRBJ2-5; possibly TRBD2 for D (5 bases). Germline values: CDR1 SEHNR, CDR2 FQNEAQ (reference sequence). V gave up 3 bases and J gave up 5 bases, with 13 bases separating them. CDR3 length equals 14 residues. The chain's CDR3 is CASSFPGSGETQYF. CDR3 DNA sequence: TGTGCCAGCAGCTTCCCGGGGTCGGGGGAGACCCAGTACTTC.